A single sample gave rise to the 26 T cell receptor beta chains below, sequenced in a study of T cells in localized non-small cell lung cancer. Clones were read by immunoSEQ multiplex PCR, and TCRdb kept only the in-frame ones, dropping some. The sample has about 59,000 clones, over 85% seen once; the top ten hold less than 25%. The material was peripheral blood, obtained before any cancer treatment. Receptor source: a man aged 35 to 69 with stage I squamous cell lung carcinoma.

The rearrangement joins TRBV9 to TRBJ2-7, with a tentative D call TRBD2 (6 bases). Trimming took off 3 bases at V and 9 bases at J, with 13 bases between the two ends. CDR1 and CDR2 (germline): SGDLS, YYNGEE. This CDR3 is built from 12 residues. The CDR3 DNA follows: TGTGCCAGCAGCGATGGAGGGGTTGGGCAGTACTTC. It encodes CASSDGGVGQYF.

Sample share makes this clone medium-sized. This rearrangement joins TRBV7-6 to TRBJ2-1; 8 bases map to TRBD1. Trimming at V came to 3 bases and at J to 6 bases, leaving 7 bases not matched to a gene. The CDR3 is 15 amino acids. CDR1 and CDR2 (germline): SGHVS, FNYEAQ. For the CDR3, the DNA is TGTGCCAGCAGCTTGGGGACAGGTGGACTCAATGAGCAGTTCTTC. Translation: CASSLGTGGLNEQFF.

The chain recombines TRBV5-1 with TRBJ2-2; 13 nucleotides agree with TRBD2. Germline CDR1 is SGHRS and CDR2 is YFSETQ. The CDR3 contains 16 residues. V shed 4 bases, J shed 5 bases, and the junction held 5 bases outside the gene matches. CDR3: CASSVGLAGWTGELFF. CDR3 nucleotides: TGCGCCAGCAGCGTGGGACTAGCGGGATGGACCGGGGAGCTGTTTTTT.

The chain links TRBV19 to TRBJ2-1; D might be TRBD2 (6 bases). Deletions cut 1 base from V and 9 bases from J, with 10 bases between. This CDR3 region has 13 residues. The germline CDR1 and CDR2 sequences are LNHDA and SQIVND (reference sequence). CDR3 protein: CASSIGREGEQFF. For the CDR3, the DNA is TGTGCCAGTAGTATAGGGAGGGAAGGTGAGCAGTTCTTC.

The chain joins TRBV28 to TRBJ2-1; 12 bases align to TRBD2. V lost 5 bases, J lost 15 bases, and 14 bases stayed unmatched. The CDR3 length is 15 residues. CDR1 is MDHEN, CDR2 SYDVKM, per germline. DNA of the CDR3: TGTGCCAGCAGTCCCTTTCTAGCGGGAGGGCCCCACGGGTTCTTC. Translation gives CASSPFLAGGPHGFF. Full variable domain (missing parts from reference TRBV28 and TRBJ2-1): DVKVTQSSRYLVKRTGEKVFLECVQDMDHENMFWYRQDPGLGLRLIYFSYDVKMKEKGDIPEGYSVSREKKERFSLILESASTNQTSMYLCASSPFLAGGPHGFFGPGTRLTVL.

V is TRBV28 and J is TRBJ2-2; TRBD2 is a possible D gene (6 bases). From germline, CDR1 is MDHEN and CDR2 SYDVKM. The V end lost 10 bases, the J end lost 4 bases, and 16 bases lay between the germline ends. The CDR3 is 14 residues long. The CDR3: CATEVRGSTGELFF. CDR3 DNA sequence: TGTGCCACCGAAGTACGGGGGAGCACCGGGGAGCTGTTTTTT.

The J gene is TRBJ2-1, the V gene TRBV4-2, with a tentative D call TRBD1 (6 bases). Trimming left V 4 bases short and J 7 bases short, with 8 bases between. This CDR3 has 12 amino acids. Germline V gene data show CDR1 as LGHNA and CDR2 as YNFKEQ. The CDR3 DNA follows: TGTGCCAGCAGCCGAACAGGGAATGAGCAGTTCTTC. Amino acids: CASSRTGNEQFF.

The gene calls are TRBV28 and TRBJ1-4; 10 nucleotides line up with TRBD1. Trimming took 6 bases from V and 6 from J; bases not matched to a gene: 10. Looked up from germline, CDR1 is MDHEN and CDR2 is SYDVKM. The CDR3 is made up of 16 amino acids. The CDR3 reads CASSPRTGGIYEKLFF. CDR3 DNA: TGTGCCAGCAGCCCCCGGACAGGGGGGATTTATGAAAAACTGTTTTTT. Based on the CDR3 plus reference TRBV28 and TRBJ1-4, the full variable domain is DVKVTQSSRYLVKRTGEKVFLECVQDMDHENMFWYRQDPGLGLRLIYFSYDVKMKEKGDIPEGYSVSREKKERFSLILESASTNQTSMYLCASSPRTGGIYEKLFFGSGTQLSVL.

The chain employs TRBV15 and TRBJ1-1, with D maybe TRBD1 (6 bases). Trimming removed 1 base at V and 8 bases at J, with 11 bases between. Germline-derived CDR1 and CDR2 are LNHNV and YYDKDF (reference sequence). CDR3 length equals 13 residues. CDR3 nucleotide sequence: TGTGCCACCAGCAGAGCCCCAGGGGTGGAAGCTTTCTTT. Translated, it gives CATSRAPGVEAFF.

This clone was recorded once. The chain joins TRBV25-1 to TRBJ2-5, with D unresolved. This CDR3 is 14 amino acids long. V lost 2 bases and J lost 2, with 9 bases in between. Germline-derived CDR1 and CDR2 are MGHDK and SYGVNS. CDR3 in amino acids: CASSEIGPQETQYF. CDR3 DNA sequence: TGTGCCAGCAGTGAAATCGGGCCACAAGAGACCCAGTACTTC. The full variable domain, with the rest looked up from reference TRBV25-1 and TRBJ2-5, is EADIYQTPRYLVIGTGKKITLECSQTMGHDKMYWYQQDPGMELHLIHYSYGVNSTEKGDLSSESTVSRIRTEHFPLTLESARPSHTSQYLCASSEIGPQETQYFGPGTRLLVL.

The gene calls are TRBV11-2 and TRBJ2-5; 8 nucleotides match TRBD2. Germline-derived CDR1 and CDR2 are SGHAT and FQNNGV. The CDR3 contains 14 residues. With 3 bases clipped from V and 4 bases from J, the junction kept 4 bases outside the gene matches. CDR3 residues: CASSFGGGRETQYF. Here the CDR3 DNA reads TGTGCCAGCAGCTTCGGGGGGGGCCGAGAGACCCAGTACTTC.

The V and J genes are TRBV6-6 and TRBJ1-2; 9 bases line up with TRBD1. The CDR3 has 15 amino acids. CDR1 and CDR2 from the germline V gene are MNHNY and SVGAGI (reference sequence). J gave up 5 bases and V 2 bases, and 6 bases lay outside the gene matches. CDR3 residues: CASSYVPGTGYGYTF. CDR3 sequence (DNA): TGTGCCAGCAGTTACGTCCCCGGGACAGGGTATGGCTACACCTTC.

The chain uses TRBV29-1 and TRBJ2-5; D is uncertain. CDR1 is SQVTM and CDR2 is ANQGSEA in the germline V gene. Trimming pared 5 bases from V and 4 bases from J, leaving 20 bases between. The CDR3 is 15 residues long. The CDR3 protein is CSVYPRAPWGETQYF. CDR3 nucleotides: TGCAGCGTTTATCCCCGGGCCCCGTGGGGAGAGACCCAGTACTTC.

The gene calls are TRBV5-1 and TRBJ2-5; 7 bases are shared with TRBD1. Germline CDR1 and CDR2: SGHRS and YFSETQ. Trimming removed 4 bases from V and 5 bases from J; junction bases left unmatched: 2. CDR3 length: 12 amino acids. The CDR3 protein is CASSSRGETQYF. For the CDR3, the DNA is TGCGCCAGCAGCAGCAGGGGGGAGACCCAGTACTTC.

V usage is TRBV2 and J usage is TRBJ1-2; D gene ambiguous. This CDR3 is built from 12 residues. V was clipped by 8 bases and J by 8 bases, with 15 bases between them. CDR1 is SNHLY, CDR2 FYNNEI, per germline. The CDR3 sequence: CASEEGSRGYTF. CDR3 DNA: TGTGCCAGCGAGGAAGGATCGAGGGGCTACACCTTC.

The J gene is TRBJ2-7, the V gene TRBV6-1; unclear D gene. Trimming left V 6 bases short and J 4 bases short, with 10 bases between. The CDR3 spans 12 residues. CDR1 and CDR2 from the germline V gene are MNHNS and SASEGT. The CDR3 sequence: CASSRSLYEQYF. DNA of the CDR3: TGTGCCAGCAGCCGCTCCTTATACGAGCAGTACTTC.

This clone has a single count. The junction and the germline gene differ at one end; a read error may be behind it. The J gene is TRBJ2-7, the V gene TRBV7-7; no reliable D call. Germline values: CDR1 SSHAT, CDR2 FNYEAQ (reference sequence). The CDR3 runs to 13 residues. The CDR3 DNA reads TGTGCTAGCAGCTTAGCCGGCGGCGGCGAGCAGTACTTC. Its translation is CASSLAGGGEQYF.

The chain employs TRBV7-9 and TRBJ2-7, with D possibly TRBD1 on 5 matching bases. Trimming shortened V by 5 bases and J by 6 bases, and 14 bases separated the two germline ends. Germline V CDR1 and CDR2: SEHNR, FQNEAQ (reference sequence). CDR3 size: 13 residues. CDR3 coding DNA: TGTGCCAGCAGCCGAGGACAAATTGGCGAGCAGTACTTC. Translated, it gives CASSRGQIGEQYF. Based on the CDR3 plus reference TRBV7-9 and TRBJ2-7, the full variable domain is DTGVSQNPRHKITKRGQNVTFRCDPISEHNRLYWYRQTLGQGPEFLTYFQNEAQLEKSRLLSDRFSAERPKGSFSTLEIQRTEQGDSAMYLCASSRGQIGEQYFGPGTRLTVT.

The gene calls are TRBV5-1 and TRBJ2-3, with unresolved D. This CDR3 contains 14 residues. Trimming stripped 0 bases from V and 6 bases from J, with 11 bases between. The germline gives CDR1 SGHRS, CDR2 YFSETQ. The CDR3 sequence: CASSLDLVTDTQYF. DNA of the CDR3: TGCGCCAGCAGCTTGGATCTAGTAACCGATACGCAGTATTTT.

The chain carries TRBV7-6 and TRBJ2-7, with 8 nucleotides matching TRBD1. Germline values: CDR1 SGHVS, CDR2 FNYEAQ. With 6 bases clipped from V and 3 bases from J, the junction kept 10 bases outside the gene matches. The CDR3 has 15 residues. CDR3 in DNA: TGTGCCAGCAGTTCAGCCGACAGGGGCTTCTACGAGCAGTACTTC. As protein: CASSSADRGFYEQYF.

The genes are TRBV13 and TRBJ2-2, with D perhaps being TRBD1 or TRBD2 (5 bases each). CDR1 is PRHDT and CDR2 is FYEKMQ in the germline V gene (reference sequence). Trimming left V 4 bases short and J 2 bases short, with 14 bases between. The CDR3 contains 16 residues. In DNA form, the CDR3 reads TGTGCCAGCAGCTCGGGACCTTGGGTTAACACCGGGGAGCTGTTTTTT. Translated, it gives CASSSGPWVNTGELFF.

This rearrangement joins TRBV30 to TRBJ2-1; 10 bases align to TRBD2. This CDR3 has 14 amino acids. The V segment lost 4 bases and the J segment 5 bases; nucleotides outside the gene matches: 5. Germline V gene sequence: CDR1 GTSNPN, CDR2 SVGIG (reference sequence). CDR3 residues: CAWTLAGVHNEQFF. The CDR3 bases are TGTGCCTGGACCCTAGCGGGAGTACACAATGAGCAGTTCTTC.

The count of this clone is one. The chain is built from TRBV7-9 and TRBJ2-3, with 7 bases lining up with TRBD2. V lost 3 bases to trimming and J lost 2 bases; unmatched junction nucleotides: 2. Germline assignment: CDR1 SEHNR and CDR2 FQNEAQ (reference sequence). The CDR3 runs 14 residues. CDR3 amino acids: CASSFAGDTDTQYF. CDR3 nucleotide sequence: TGTGCCAGCAGCTTCGCGGGGGACACAGATACGCAGTATTTT.

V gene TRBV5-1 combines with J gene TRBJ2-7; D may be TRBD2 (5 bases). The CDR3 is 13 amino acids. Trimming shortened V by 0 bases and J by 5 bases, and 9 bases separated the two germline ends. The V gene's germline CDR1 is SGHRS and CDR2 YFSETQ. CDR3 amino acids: CASSLEGEHEQYF. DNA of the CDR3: TGCGCCAGCAGCTTGGAGGGAGAGCACGAGCAGTACTTC.

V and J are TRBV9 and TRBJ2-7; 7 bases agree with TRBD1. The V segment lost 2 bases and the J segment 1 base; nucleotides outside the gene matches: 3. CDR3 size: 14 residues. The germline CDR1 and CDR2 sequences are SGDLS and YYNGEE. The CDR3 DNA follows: TGTGCCAGCAGCGTCGAACAGGGGTCCTACGAGCAGTACTTC. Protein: CASSVEQGSYEQYF.

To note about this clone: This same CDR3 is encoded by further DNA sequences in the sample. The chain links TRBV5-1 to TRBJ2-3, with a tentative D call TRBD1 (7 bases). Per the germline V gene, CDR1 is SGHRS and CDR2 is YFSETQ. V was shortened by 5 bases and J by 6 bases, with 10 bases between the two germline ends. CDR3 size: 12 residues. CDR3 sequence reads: CASSSGGDTQYF. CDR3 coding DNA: TGCGCCAGCAGTTCAGGGGGGGATACGCAGTATTTT.